The TCR beta chain described here comes from a study of T cells in Graves' hyperthyroidism and ophthalmopathy. This clonotype was picked up many times. Researchers took RNA transcripts and amplified the TCR beta CDR3 regions from them. TCR CDR3 underwent first-round RT-PCR with the HTBI primer set. One entry per CDR3 protein results from TCRdb running MiXCR on the multiplex PCR reads. The sample has fewer than 650,000 distinct CDR3 sequences, approximately 14% seen once; the top ten hold 5.5% to 7.5%. Blood was obtained at the first hyperthyroidism diagnosis, which preceded any ophthalmopathy symptoms. This CDR3 comprises 16 residues. Germline loops: CDR1 MNHNS, CDR2 SASEGT. The V end was cut by 4 bases, the J end by 0 bases, with 10 bases between.

Source material: blood. This chain uses TRBV6-1 with TRBJ2-6, with a possible D match to TRBD1 (6 bases). The TCR sequence derives from a woman younger than 45 with Graves' hyperthyroidism that later progressed to Graves' ophthalmopathy. This chain's CDR3 is CASSGLGASGANVLTF. The CDR3 nucleotides read TGTGCCAGCAGTGGGCTGGGGGCCTCTGGGGCCAACGTCCTGACTTTC.